Listed below are T cell receptor beta chains from one sample, sequenced in a study of CD8+ T cells in alopecia areata. Measured with immunoSEQ multiplex PCR; TCRdb has only the in-frame clones, and not every one. The repertoire holds 110,000 or so clones, with over 60% as singletons. What was sequenced was CD4+ T cells sorted from blood. Every receptor here comes from a human donor in good health. Both conserved end residues are part of each CDR3. D genes are given only for firm matches. The size entry is marked missing in some rows and otherwise reads once, few, many or a size class.

clone_size,v_call,j_call,d_call,cdr3_aa,cdr3_nt
-,TRBV29-1,TRBJ2-1,-,CSVGTWLGVEQFF,TGCAGCGTCGGTACGTGGCTAGGCGTCGAGCAGTTCTTC
-,TRBV6-5,TRBJ2-3,-,CASSYSSGVRNTQYF,TGTGCCAGCAGTTACTCGTCAGGGGTCCGGAATACGCAGTATTTT
-,TRBV11-2,TRBJ2-7,-,CASSRQVSYEQYF,TGTGCCAGCAGCAGACAGGTTTCCTACGAGCAGTACTTC
-,TRBV11-2,TRBJ2-2,TRBD2,CASSPRAAGGTGELFF,TGTGCCAGCAGCCCCAGAGCAGCGGGAGGGACCGGGGAGCTGTTTTTT
-,TRBV30,TRBJ1-2,TRBD1,CALTGTGYGGYTF,TGTGCCTTAACCGGGACAGGGTATGGTGGCTACACCTTC
-,TRBV11-2,TRBJ1-5,TRBD1,CASSTGTGKNQPQHF,TGTGCCAGCAGTACCGGGACAGGAAAAAATCAGCCCCAGCATTTT
-,TRBV6-6,TRBJ1-1,-,CASSYDSFGFF,TGTGCCAGCAGTTACGACTCCTTCGGCTTCTTT
-,TRBV19,TRBJ2-7,-,CASSADQDYEQYF,TGTGCCAGTAGTGCCGACCAGGACTACGAGCAGTACTTC
once,TRBV2,TRBJ2-1,-,CASSEGGEQFF,TGTGCCAGCAGTGAGGGTGGTGAGCAGTTCTTC
once,TRBV30,TRBJ1-1,-,CAWTPQGTSEAFF,TGTGCCTGGACCCCCCAAGGGACAAGTGAAGCTTTCTTT
-,TRBV30,TRBJ2-4,-,CAWSIGGNIQYF,TGTGCCTGGAGTATCGGGGGAAACATTCAGTACTTC
few,TRBV5-1,TRBJ1-1,-,CASSLVAANTEAFF,TGCGCCAGCAGCTTGGTGGCGGCGAACACTGAAGCTTTCTTT
-,TRBV6-1,TRBJ1-2,-,CASRISGTYGYTF,TGTGCCAGCAGAATTTCAGGGACCTATGGCTACACCTTC
-,TRBV29-1,TRBJ2-7,TRBD1,CSVAPGTGYTWRSYEQYF,TGCAGCGTCGCACCCGGGACAGGGTATACGTGGAGATCCTACGAGCAGTACTTC
few,TRBV29-1,TRBJ2-7,-,CSAAKTATYEQYF,TGCAGCGCTGCCAAGACAGCAACCTACGAGCAGTACTTC
few,TRBV6-5,TRBJ1-2,-,CASSYSGRGGNYGYTF,TGTGCCAGCAGTTACTCGGGGCGGGGAGGCAACTATGGCTACACCTTC
-,TRBV2,TRBJ2-6,-,CASSGGANVLTF,TGTGCCAGCAGTGGGGGGGCCAACGTCCTGACTTTC
-,TRBV29-1,TRBJ1-2,-,CSVGSQSANYGYTF,TGCAGCGTTGGGTCGCAGTCTGCCAACTATGGCTACACCTTC
few,TRBV5-1,TRBJ2-7,TRBD1,CASSGAGTGAYEQYF,TGCGCCAGCAGCGGAGCCGGGACAGGGGCCTACGAGCAGTACTTC
once,TRBV30,TRBJ2-7,TRBD1,CAWSPRQGGQYF,TGTGCCTGGAGTCCCCGACAGGGGGGGCAGTACTTC
-,TRBV14,TRBJ1-2,-,CASSQDQSPGGYGYTF,TGTGCCAGCAGCCAAGATCAGTCCCCGGGGGGCTATGGCTACACCTTC
-,TRBV5-4,TRBJ1-1,-,CASKGSYTEAFF,TGTGCCAGCAAGGGGTCATACACTGAAGCTTTCTTT
once,TRBV19,TRBJ2-7,-,CASSFISGTFNTYEQYF,TGTGCCAGTAGTTTCATATCCGGGACATTCAACACCTACGAGCAGTACTTC
-,TRBV1,TRBJ2-5,-,CTSSQDSREETQYF,TGCACCAGCAGCCAAGACTCTAGGGAAGAGACCCAGTACTTC
-,TRBV5-1,TRBJ2-3,-,CASSLGGRATDTQYF,TGCGCCAGCAGCTTGGGGGGCAGGGCCACAGATACGCAGTATTTT
-,TRBV5-4,TRBJ2-7,-,CASSKGGDEQYF,TGTGCCAGCAGCAAAGGGGGGGACGAGCAGTACTTC
-,TRBV7-2,TRBJ2-3,TRBD2,CASSARGGTDTQYF,TGTGCCAGCAGTGCGCGGGGGGGCACAGATACGCAGTATTTT
-,TRBV25-1,TRBJ2-1,TRBD1,CASSERGTGVYNEQFF,TGTGCCAGCAGTGAAAGGGGGACAGGGGTCTACAATGAGCAGTTCTTC
-,TRBV5-4,TRBJ2-2,-,CASRKKGATGELFF,TGTGCCAGCAGAAAGAAAGGGGCTACCGGGGAGCTGTTTTTT
-,TRBV5-1,TRBJ2-5,TRBD1,CASSPGQRQETQYF,TGCGCCAGCAGCCCGGGACAGCGCCAAGAGACCCAGTACTTC
few,TRBV28,TRBJ1-1,-,CASRANTEAFF,TGTGCCAGCAGGGCTAACACTGAAGCTTTCTTT
-,TRBV2,TRBJ1-2,-,CASLKGTEFYGYTF,TGTGCCAGCCTAAAAGGGACGGAATTTTATGGCTACACCTTC
once,TRBV5-1,TRBJ2-1,-,CASSLSGAAPYNEQFF,TGCGCCAGCAGCTTGAGTGGGGCAGCACCGTACAATGAGCAGTTCTTC
few,TRBV2,TRBJ2-2,TRBD1,CASRDSGTGELFF,TGTGCCAGCCGGGACAGTGGTACCGGGGAGCTGTTTTTT
-,TRBV4-1,TRBJ2-6,-,CASSPLGWLGGANVLTF,TGCGCCAGCAGCCCCCTTGGTTGGCTTGGTGGGGCCAACGTCCTGACTTTC
-,TRBV2,TRBJ2-7,-,CASSARRKYEQYF,TGTGCCAGCAGTGCCCGGCGAAAGTACGAGCAGTACTTC
-,TRBV18,TRBJ2-7,-,CASSPTSQGSSYEQYF,TGTGCCAGCTCGCCAACCTCGCAGGGGAGCTCCTACGAGCAGTACTTC
-,TRBV12-5,TRBJ2-7,-,CASGHTLDEQYF,TGTGCTAGTGGCCATACCCTAGACGAGCAGTACTTC
few,TRBV5-1,TRBJ2-5,-,CASSIPGAVKETQYF,TGCGCCAGCAGTATTCCCGGGGCGGTCAAAGAGACCCAGTACTTC
few,TRBV30,TRBJ2-5,-,CAGRIPKETQYF,TGTGCCGGACGTATACCAAAAGAGACCCAGTACTTC
-,TRBV4-1,TRBJ1-2,-,CASSEHGYTF,TGCGCCAGCAGCGAGCATGGCTACACCTTC
-,TRBV27,TRBJ1-1,TRBD1,CASSPRGQANTEAFF,TGTGCCAGCAGTCCCCGTGGACAGGCGAACACTGAAGCTTTCTTT
-,TRBV9,TRBJ1-6,-,CAPRGSDNSPLHF,TGTGCCCCCCGGGGCAGTGATAATTCACCCCTCCACTTT
-,TRBV11-2,TRBJ1-2,-,CASSLVRFGGYTF,TGTGCCAGCAGCTTAGTTAGGTTTGGTGGCTACACCTTC
few,TRBV6-5,TRBJ1-1,TRBD1,CASSYGQGNTEAFF,TGTGCCAGCAGTTATGGACAGGGGAACACTGAAGCTTTCTTT
-,TRBV5-1,TRBJ2-5,-,CASLRQGGETQYF,TGCGCCAGCCTCCGACAGGGAGGAGAGACCCAGTACTTC
-,TRBV7-9,TRBJ2-5,-,CASSLVGIQETQYF,TGTGCCAGCAGCTTAGTAGGGATCCAAGAGACCCAGTACTTC
once,TRBV5-1,TRBJ1-2,TRBD1,CASSFDGQENYGYTF,TGCGCCAGCAGCTTTGATGGACAGGAGAACTATGGCTACACCTTC
-,TRBV23-1,TRBJ2-7,-,CASSLRVPPFSTLYEQYF,TGCGCCAGCAGTCTACGTGTCCCCCCCTTCTCAACTCTCTACGAGCAGTACTTC
-,TRBV15,TRBJ2-1,TRBD2,CATSGRWASGGASYNEQFF,TGTGCCACCAGCGGTCGTTGGGCAAGCGGGGGGGCCTCCTACAATGAGCAGTTCTTC
-,TRBV2,TRBJ2-1,-,CASSSDRSTNEQFF,TGTGCCAGCAGTTCGGACAGATCAACCAATGAGCAGTTCTTC
-,TRBV27,TRBJ2-6,-,CASSPWTGANVLTF,TGTGCCAGCAGTCCATGGACAGGGGCCAACGTCCTGACTTTC
once,TRBV11-2,TRBJ1-1,-,CASRRPTGMNTEAFF,TGTGCCAGCAGACGTCCGACTGGAATGAACACTGAAGCTTTCTTT
-,TRBV7-2,TRBJ2-3,-,CASSLRTQYF,TGTGCCAGCAGCTTGCGTACGCAGTATTTT
once,TRBV7-2,TRBJ2-1,TRBD2,CASSPYTGLVASYNEQFF,TGTGCCAGCAGCCCGTACACGGGACTAGTGGCCTCCTACAATGAGCAGTTCTTC
few,TRBV6-5,TRBJ2-5,TRBD2,CASSRTRTRETQYF,TGTGCCAGCAGCAGGACTAGGACGCGGGAGACCCAGTACTTC
few,TRBV10-2,TRBJ1-4,-,CASSRSNEKLFF,TGCGCCAGCAGCAGGTCTAATGAAAAACTGTTTTTT
-,TRBV2,TRBJ1-2,-,CASSELGQAGGYTF,TGTGCCAGCAGTGAATTGGGTCAGGCTGGCGGCTACACCTTC
few,TRBV7-9,TRBJ1-1,-,CASSLDGGNTEAFF,TGTGCCAGCAGCTTAGACGGGGGGAACACTGAAGCTTTCTTT